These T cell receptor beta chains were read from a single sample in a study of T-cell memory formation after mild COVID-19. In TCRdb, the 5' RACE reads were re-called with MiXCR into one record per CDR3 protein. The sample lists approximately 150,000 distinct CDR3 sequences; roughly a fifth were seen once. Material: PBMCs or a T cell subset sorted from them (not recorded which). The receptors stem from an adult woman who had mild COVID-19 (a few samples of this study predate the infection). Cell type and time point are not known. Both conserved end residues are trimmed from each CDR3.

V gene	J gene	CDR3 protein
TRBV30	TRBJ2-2	AWSRQGAGAGELF
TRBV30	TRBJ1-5	AWSVQGGQPQH
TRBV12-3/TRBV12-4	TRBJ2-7	ASSAYPSSYEQY
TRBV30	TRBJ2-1	AWDRQF
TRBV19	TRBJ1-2	ASSEQNYGYT
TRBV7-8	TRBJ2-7	ASSPFSGPEREQY
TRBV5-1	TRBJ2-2	ASSPLTGSNTGELF
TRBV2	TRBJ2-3	ASSVTSGSVDTQY
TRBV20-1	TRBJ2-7	SATSGGASYEQY
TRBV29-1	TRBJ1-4	SVGVQGPNEKLF
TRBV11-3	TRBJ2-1	ASSLGRENYNEQF
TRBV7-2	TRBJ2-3	ASSPSQDTQY
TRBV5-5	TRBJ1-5	ASSLVGGLSNQPQH
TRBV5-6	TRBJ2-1	ASSPGLPIPEQF
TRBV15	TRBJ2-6	ATSRDGGSDLSGANVLT
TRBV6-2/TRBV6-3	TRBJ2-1	ASSQSYEQF
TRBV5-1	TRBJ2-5	ASSKDREETQY
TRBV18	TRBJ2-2	ASSGAAFGELF
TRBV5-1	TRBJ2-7	ASSGTGPSASYEQY
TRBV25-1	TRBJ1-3	ASSATVTGNTIY
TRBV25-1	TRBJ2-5	ASSRGNEETQY
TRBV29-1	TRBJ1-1	SVGTGVWTEAF
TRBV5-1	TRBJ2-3	ASSLEADPTDTQY
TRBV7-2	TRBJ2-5	ASSAAGVQETQY
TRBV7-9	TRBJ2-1	ASSFPRISYNEQF
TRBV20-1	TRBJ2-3	SAHRPGNPTDTQY
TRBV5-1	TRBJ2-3	ASSLVSGTDTQY
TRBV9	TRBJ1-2	ASSVGLVVELNYGYT
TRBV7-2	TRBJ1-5	ASSLDSGSSNQPQH
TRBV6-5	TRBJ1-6	ASSYLSPHLAYNSPLH
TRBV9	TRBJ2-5	ASSVDGGPGETQY
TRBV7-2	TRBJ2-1	ASSFRTGGKNEQF
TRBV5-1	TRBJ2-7	ASTESGRQY
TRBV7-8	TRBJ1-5	ASSLLGNSNQPQH
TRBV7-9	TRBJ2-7	ASSLATPSGPVPLHEQY
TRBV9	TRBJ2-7	ASSKLAGELGEQY
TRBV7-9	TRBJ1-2	ASSSIGGHRADLPGYT
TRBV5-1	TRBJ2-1	ASSRTGGAGNEQF
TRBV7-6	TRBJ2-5	ASSLGLAGAQETQY
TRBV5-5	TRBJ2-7	ASSLVGDSSYEQY
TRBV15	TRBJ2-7	ATSTRKGDSYEQY
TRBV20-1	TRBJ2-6	SAPPRGGVGANVLT
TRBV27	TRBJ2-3	ASTQFTDTQY
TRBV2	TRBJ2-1	ASRRGASEQF
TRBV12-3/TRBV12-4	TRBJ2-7	AISVRDRFSYEQY
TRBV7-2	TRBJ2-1	ASRGGQSFYNEQF